This entry features one TCR beta chain sequence. These data originate in a study of blood T cell repertoires in COVID-19. Overall study: COVID-19 samples collected from the United States, Italy and Spain covered acute and convalescent phases. In each case, the material was cDNA or gDNA derived from T cells, B-cell-depleted T cells, or PBMCs.

Trimming removed 5 bases from V and 8 bases from J, with 15 bases in between. Germline V gene sequence: CDR1 GTSNPN, CDR2 SVGIG (reference sequence). The CDR3 runs 12 residues. The recovered donors of Cohort 3 showed two negative PCRs, clearance, or symptom resolution. Repertoires were generated with immunoSEQ multiplex PCR, while TCRdb's copy carries only in-frame clones and drops some. The sample records 110,000 to 150,000 clones, about 82% being singletons. Sequences were obtained from PBMCs or T cells enriched from blood (not recorded which). This chain joins TRBV30 and TRBJ1-1; no definite D call. The sequence was obtained from a woman aged 40-49 years who had recovered from COVID-19. The DNA for the CDR3 is TGTGCCTGGGCCGACTCCCTCGGGGAAGCTTTCTTT. Its translation is CAWADSLGEAFF.